This note documents a single T cell receptor (beta chain) sequence. The antigen is undetermined. The record originates from a study of blood T cells in healthy people across ages. Study in general: Per two T cells, template switching captured roughly one barcoded beta molecule. Overall study results and limits: Not knowing donor CMV status may have confounded expanded clonotype changes.

Alongside a J-beta primer mix, a sample-barcoded 5' primer served in a second PCR lasting about 7 to 11 cycles. A template-switch adaptor with 12 random nucleotides tagged each cDNA molecule. Each CDR3 protein gets one entry after TCRdb re-called the 5' RACE reads with MiXCR. The sample consists of about 1.6 million distinct CDR3 sequences, 30% to 35% of them appearing once. Trimming took off 3 bases at V and 6 bases at J, with 14 bases between the two ends. The germline CDR1 and CDR2 sequences are MNHEY and SMNVEV (reference sequence). This CDR3 contains 15 residues. Input material: blood. V and J are TRBV27 and TRBJ2-2; TRBD1 might be the D (6 bases). This TCR was recovered from a woman aged 25-40 years in good health. CDR3 in amino acids: CASSFYSQGSGELFF. The CDR3 DNA is TGTGCCAGCAGTTTTTATTCACAGGGATCCGGGGAGCTGTTTTTT.